This passage covers 32 T cell receptor beta chains from one sample sequenced in a study of cytomegalovirus exposure and HLA in healthy donors. The PCR had 60 Vbeta and 13 Jbeta primers. Assay used: immunoSEQ multiplex PCR; TCRdb lists only in-frame clones, some missing. The table shows over 150,000 clones, with roughly four fifths occurring only once. The sequencing sample was made of PBMCs. Receptors were obtained from a man aged 35 to 55 in good health and CMV-seronegative.

This clone has just one count. This chain connects TRBV6-5 to TRBJ2-2, with D possibly being TRBD2 (7 bases). Germline-derived CDR1 and CDR2 are MNHEY and SVGAGI. V gave up 0 bases and J gave up 4 bases, with 12 bases separating them. The CDR3 is 16 amino acids. The CDR3 DNA reads as TGTGCCAGCAGTTACTCCTCCCGGGGGGCCACCGGGGAGCTGTTTTTT. Its protein is CASSYSSRGATGELFF.

The V gene is TRBV7-2, the J gene TRBJ2-7; TRBD2 aligns across 9 bases. Germline CDR1 and CDR2: SGHTA and FQGNSA. J was trimmed by 0 bases and V by 1 base; bases with no gene match: 7. CDR3 size: 17 residues. CDR3 coding DNA: TGTGCCAGCAGCTTAGTCGGCGGGGGGGTAAGCTCCTACGAGCAGTACTTC. Translating gives CASSLVGGGVSSYEQYF.

The V gene is TRBV15, the J gene TRBJ2-5; 7 bases align to TRBD1. CDR1 and CDR2 (germline): LNHNV, YYDKDF (reference sequence). V trimming: 3 bases; J trimming: 12 bases; junction bases outside the gene matches: 10. There are 13 residues in the CDR3. As DNA, the CDR3 is TGTGCCACCAGCAGCTCGAAGGGGGCGGAGAAGTACTTC. Its translation is CATSSSKGAEKYF.

This chain connects TRBV5-1 to TRBJ1-2; D gene unclear. Germline lookup yields CDR1 SGHRS and CDR2 YFSETQ. The CDR3 is 16 amino acids. V was pared by 0 bases and J by 1 base, with 13 bases between. The DNA of the CDR3 is TGCGCCAGCAGCTTGGGTCTAGACCGATTTAACTATGGCTACACCTTC. Its translation is CASSLGLDRFNYGYTF.

The rearrangement uses TRBV12-5 and TRBJ2-1, with 11 bases aligning to TRBD2. The CDR3 has 16 amino acids. V shed 0 bases, J shed 7 bases, and the junction held 5 bases outside the gene matches. Germline lookup yields CDR1 LGHNT and CDR2 FRNRAP. The CDR3 here is CASGLVLTSGGNEQFF. In DNA, the CDR3 is TGTGCTAGTGGTTTGGTACTCACTAGCGGGGGTAATGAGCAGTTCTTC. Together with reference TRBV12-5 and TRBJ2-1, the CDR3 gives the full variable domain: DARVTQTPRHKVTEMGQEVTMRCQPILGHNTVFWYRQTMMQGLELLAYFRNRAPLDDSGMPKDRFSAEMPDATLATLKIQPSEPRDSAVYFCASGLVLTSGGNEQFFGPGTRLTVL.

The chain joins TRBV4-1 to TRBJ1-4, with D unresolved. This CDR3 contains 16 residues. V lost 0 bases and J 4 bases, leaving 12 bases between the germline ends. Looked up from germline, CDR1 is MGHRA and CDR2 is YSYEKL. The DNA for the CDR3 is TGCGCCAGCAGCCAAGAGGGAGGAGACCTTAATGAAAAACTGTTTTTT. Residues: CASSQEGGDLNEKLFF.

This chain links TRBV27 with TRBJ2-7; 8 positions agree with TRBD2. The CDR3 length is 12 residues. Germline V CDR1 and CDR2: MNHEY, SMNVEV (reference sequence). Trimming cost V 5 bases and J 6 bases; bases outside gene matches: 3. The CDR3 DNA is TGTGCCAGCAGTGCGGGGGGCCTCGAGCAGTACTTC. Translated: CASSAGGLEQYF.

This sequence joins TRBV9 and TRBJ2-1, with TRBD2 identical over 8 bases. The CDR3 loop spans 19 amino acids. V gave up 4 bases and J gave up 2 bases; unmatched junction bases: 17. Germline assignment: CDR1 SGDLS and CDR2 YYNGEE. CDR3 sequence reads: CASSLRLGDGGAAYNEQFF. The CDR3 coding sequence is TGTGCCAGCAGCTTACGACTCGGGGACGGGGGGGCGGCCTACAATGAGCAGTTCTTC.

Turning to this clone: Within the sample, other DNA sequences also encode this same CDR3. The chain couples TRBV30 to TRBJ2-3; a possible D gene is TRBD2 (7 bases). The germline CDR1 and CDR2 sequences are GTSNPN and SVGIG (reference sequence). With 2 bases removed from V and 2 bases from J, the gap between germline ends came to 17 bases. The CDR3 extends over 16 amino acids. The CDR3 bases are TGTGCCTGGAGTCCGGCGGGGGCCCCAGTCACAGATACGCAGTATTTT. It specifies CAWSPAGAPVTDTQYF.

This clone came up a few times. The rearrangement links TRBV2 to TRBJ2-7; maybe TRBD2 (5 bases). Germline lookup yields CDR1 SNHLY and CDR2 FYNNEI. CDR3 length equals 13 residues. Between the trimmed V and J ends, which lost 7 bases and 7 bases, there was a span of 17 bases. CDR3 loop: CASNTQGRWEQYF. The CDR3 DNA is TGTGCCAGCAACACTCAAGGGAGATGGGAGCAGTACTTC. Full variable domain (rest looked up from reference TRBV2 and TRBJ2-7): EPEVTQTPSHQVTQMGQEVILRCVPISNHLYFYWYRQILGQKVEFLVSFYNNEISEKSEIFDDQFSVERPDGSNFTLKIRSTKLEDSAMYFCASNTQGRWEQYFGPGTRLTVT.

The CDR3 bases are TGTGCCAGCAGCGACAGGGTGTCCAACCCCACAAAGACCCAGTACTTC. It yields the protein CASSDRVSNPTKTQYF. The rearrangement uses TRBV9 and TRBJ2-5; D perhaps matches TRBD1 (6 bases). Germline V gene data show CDR1 as SGDLS and CDR2 as YYNGEE. The ends were cut back, 3 bases at V and 6 bases at J, with 21 bases in the middle. This CDR3 has 16 amino acids.

The rearrangement joins TRBV6-6 to TRBJ1-6; TRBD1 might be the D (5 bases). From germline, CDR1 is MNHNY and CDR2 SVGAGI (reference sequence). This CDR3 has 14 amino acids. Trimming pared 4 bases from V and 5 bases from J, leaving 9 bases between. The CDR3 loop reads CASSLSGNNSPLHF. The CDR3 nucleotides are TGTGCCAGCAGTTTGTCAGGGAATAATTCACCCCTCCACTTT.

A remark on this clone: Mismatch with germline at one junction end may stem from a read error. The V and J genes are TRBV7-9 and TRBJ1-2; 11 bases are shared with TRBD1. Per germline, CDR1 SEHNR and CDR2 FQNEAQ (reference sequence). The CDR3 extends over 16 amino acids. For the CDR3, the DNA is TGTTCCAGCAGATTAGGACAGGGGGCGCCGGACTATGGCTACACCTTC. Amino acids: CSSRLGQGAPDYGYTF.

This clone has more than one count but fewer than ten. The rearrangement links TRBV29-1 to TRBJ2-1; no clear D. V lost 6 bases to trimming and J lost 0 bases, with 12 bases between them. This CDR3 has 14 amino acids. Per the germline V gene, CDR1 is SQVTM and CDR2 is ANQGSEA. The CDR3 loop reads CSVLPGSSYNEQFF. Here the CDR3 DNA reads TGCAGCGTCTTACCGGGTAGCTCCTACAATGAGCAGTTCTTC.

The rearrangement uses TRBV11-2 and TRBJ2-1; 9 nucleotides align to TRBD2. The trim removed 8 bases at V and 4 bases at J, leaving 6 bases unmatched. Germline V gene data show CDR1 as SGHAT and CDR2 as FQNNGV. This CDR3 has 14 residues. CDR3 sequence (DNA): TGTGCCAGCTCCTGGACTAGCGATTACAATGAGCAGTTCTTC. Translation gives CASSWTSDYNEQFF.

The chain is built from TRBV6-5 and TRBJ2-4; 7 bases fit TRBD1. Germline CDR1 is MNHEY and CDR2 is SVGAGI. This CDR3 region has 12 residues. With 7 bases clipped from V and 5 bases from J, the junction kept 2 bases outside the gene matches. Here the CDR3 DNA reads TGTGCCAGCATCGACAGGGAAAACATTCAGTACTTC. Translated: CASIDRENIQYF.

This chain connects TRBV6-5 to TRBJ1-2, with 9 bases fitting TRBD1. Germline V gene sequence: CDR1 MNHEY, CDR2 SVGAGI. The CDR3 consists of 16 residues. V shed 4 bases and J 9 bases; nucleotides not matched to a gene: 15. The CDR3 is CASSLRTGAESGSYTF. CDR3 coding DNA: TGTGCCAGCAGTTTAAGGACAGGGGCGGAGAGTGGTAGCTACACCTTC.

This chain links TRBV9 with TRBJ2-5, with 8 bases fitting TRBD2. CDR1 and CDR2 (germline): SGDLS, YYNGEE. The J segment lost 2 bases and the V segment lost 1 base, leaving 4 bases of the junction unmatched. The CDR3 is 15 amino acids. The CDR3 sequence: CASSVYSGGQETQYF. As DNA, the CDR3 is TGTGCCAGCAGCGTATACAGCGGGGGACAAGAGACCCAGTACTTC.

The chain couples TRBV7-9 to TRBJ1-1; D is perhaps TRBD1 (5 bases). Trimming removed 1 base at V and 1 base at J, with 16 bases between. Germline CDR1 reads SEHNR; CDR2 reads FQNEAQ (reference sequence). CDR3 length: 17 amino acids. CDR3 amino acids: CASSLGGPDSPNTEAFF. The CDR3 nucleotides are TGTGCCAGCAGCTTAGGGGGCCCTGACAGCCCGAACACTGAAGCTTTCTTT.

The V call is TRBV9, the J call TRBJ2-2; TRBD2 aligns across 10 bases. The CDR3 totals 18 residues. Looked up from germline, CDR1 is SGDLS and CDR2 is YYNGEE. J gave up 1 base and V 0 bases, and 6 bases lay outside the gene matches. CDR3 sequence reads: CASSVAAGGKKNTGELFF. The CDR3 DNA sequence: TGTGCCAGCAGCGTAGCAGCGGGGGGGAAAAAGAACACCGGGGAGCTGTTTTTT.

This clone was seen only a few times. J is TRBJ1-5 and V is TRBV6-1; TRBD1 agrees at 9 bases. Germline lookup yields CDR1 MNHNS and CDR2 SASEGT. V lost 5 bases to trimming and J lost 2 bases; unmatched junction nucleotides: 1. The CDR3 extends over 14 amino acids. The CDR3 loop reads CASSWTGGNQPQHF. In DNA form, the CDR3 reads TGTGCCAGCAGTTGGACAGGGGGCAATCAGCCCCAGCATTTT.

For the CDR3, the DNA is TGTGCCAGCAGTTTAGCGGGGTATGCCAGCGAGCAGTTCTTC. Protein: CASSLAGYASEQFF. V is TRBV2 and J is TRBJ2-1, with 8 bases fitting TRBD2. The CDR3 is 14 residues long. The germline gives CDR1 SNHLY, CDR2 FYNNEI. With 5 bases clipped from V and 10 bases from J, the junction kept 10 bases outside the gene matches.

This clone was recorded once. The chain couples TRBV2 to TRBJ1-1; a possible D gene is TRBD1 (5 bases). CDR3 size: 14 residues. The V and J ends lost 6 bases and 4 bases respectively, with 15 bases between them. Germline CDR1 is SNHLY and CDR2 is FYNNEI. The CDR3 is CASRANGGVTEAFF. For the CDR3, the DNA is TGTGCCAGCAGAGCAAACGGGGGGGTCACTGAAGCTTTCTTT.

The J gene is TRBJ2-6, the V gene TRBV7-2, with D possibly TRBD2 on 5 matching bases. This CDR3 has 16 amino acids. Trimming shortened V by 5 bases and J by 0 bases, and 11 bases separated the two germline ends. CDR1 and CDR2 from the germline V gene are SGHTA and FQGNSA. The CDR3 here is CASSPFGGSGANVLTF. The CDR3 DNA sequence: TGTGCCAGCAGCCCATTTGGAGGCTCTGGGGCCAACGTCCTGACTTTC.

This clone occurred a few times. The gene calls are TRBV30 and TRBJ1-2; TRBD1 agrees at 9 bases. This CDR3 region has 13 residues. The V gene end was trimmed by 7 bases and the J gene end by 5 bases; junction bases not matched to a gene: 8. Per germline, CDR1 GTSNPN and CDR2 SVGIG (reference sequence). The CDR3 region is CAFPPTGGYGYTF. For the CDR3, the DNA is TGTGCCTTCCCCCCGACAGGGGGGTATGGCTACACCTTC.

This clone was counted once. The chain combines TRBV4-2 with TRBJ2-7; the match to TRBD1 covers 8 bases. The V and J ends lost 1 base and 4 bases, in that order; junction bases with no gene match: 9. In germline, CDR1 is LGHNA, CDR2 YNFKEQ. The CDR3 spans 16 residues. CDR3 nucleotides: TGTGCCAGCAGCCAAGGGGTAGGCACAGGGGGGTACGAGCAGTACTTC. It encodes CASSQGVGTGGYEQYF.

The V call is TRBV2, the J call TRBJ1-4, with TRBD1 matching 11 bases. The V segment lost 0 bases and the J segment 8 bases; nucleotides outside the gene matches: 8. The CDR3 covers 17 residues. The germline V gene has CDR1 SNHLY and CDR2 FYNNEI. CDR3 DNA: TGTGCCAGCAGTGAAGCGCTTCCTAGGACAGGGGGCGAAAAACTGTTTTTT. It translates to CASSEALPRTGGEKLFF.

The rearrangement links TRBV15 to TRBJ1-5; 7 nucleotides line up with TRBD1. This CDR3 has 16 amino acids. CDR1 is LNHNV, CDR2 YYDKDF, per germline (reference sequence). V gave up 0 bases and J gave up 6 bases; unmatched junction bases: 8. CDR3 DNA: TGTGCCACCAGCAGAGATCCCGGACAGGTCGGTCAGCCCCAGCATTTT. This encodes CATSRDPGQVGQPQHF.

This clone was picked up one time. V gene TRBV6-6 combines with J gene TRBJ1-3; D is unresolved. This CDR3 comprises 15 residues. The V and J ends lost 7 bases and 0 bases respectively, with 13 bases between them. Germline assignment: CDR1 MNHNY and CDR2 SVGAGI (reference sequence). CDR3 in amino acids: CASTDGLTSGNTIYF. CDR3 in DNA: TGTGCCAGCACCGACGGACTGACCTCTGGAAACACCATATATTTT.

The gene calls are TRBV4-1 and TRBJ1-4; the match to TRBD1 covers 7 bases. Trimming cost V 6 bases and J 2 bases; bases outside gene matches: 3. The CDR3 loop spans 14 amino acids. Germline V gene data show CDR1 as MGHRA and CDR2 as YSYEKL. The CDR3, as DNA: TGCGCCAGCAGGCGACAGGGCACTAATGAAAAACTGTTTTTT. Its protein is CASRRQGTNEKLFF.

The gene calls are TRBV5-4 and TRBJ2-7, with D perhaps matching TRBD2 (5 bases). Germline V lookup: CDR1 SGHNT, CDR2 YYREEE (reference sequence). V lost 7 bases to trimming and J lost 5 bases, with 10 bases between them. The length of the CDR3 is 11 residues. The CDR3 spells CASSRGNEQYF. Here the CDR3 DNA reads TGTGCCAGCTCACGGGGAAACGAGCAGTACTTC.

The chain is built from TRBV5-1 and TRBJ2-5; 9 bases agree with TRBD2. The J segment lost 2 bases and the V segment lost 0 bases, leaving 11 bases of the junction unmatched. CDR3 length equals 18 residues. The germline V gene encodes CDR1 SGHRS and CDR2 YFSETQ. CDR3 loop: CASSLAQRGARPQETQYF. The CDR3 DNA sequence: TGCGCCAGCAGCTTGGCCCAGCGGGGGGCGAGACCTCAAGAGACCCAGTACTTC. The complete variable domain, with remaining parts taken from reference TRBV5-1 and TRBJ2-5, reads KAGVTQTPRYLIKTRGQQVTLSCSPISGHRSVSWYQQTPGQGLQFLFEYFSETQRNKGNFPGRFSGRQFSNSRSEMNVSTLELGDSALYLCASSLAQRGARPQETQYFGPGTRLLVL.